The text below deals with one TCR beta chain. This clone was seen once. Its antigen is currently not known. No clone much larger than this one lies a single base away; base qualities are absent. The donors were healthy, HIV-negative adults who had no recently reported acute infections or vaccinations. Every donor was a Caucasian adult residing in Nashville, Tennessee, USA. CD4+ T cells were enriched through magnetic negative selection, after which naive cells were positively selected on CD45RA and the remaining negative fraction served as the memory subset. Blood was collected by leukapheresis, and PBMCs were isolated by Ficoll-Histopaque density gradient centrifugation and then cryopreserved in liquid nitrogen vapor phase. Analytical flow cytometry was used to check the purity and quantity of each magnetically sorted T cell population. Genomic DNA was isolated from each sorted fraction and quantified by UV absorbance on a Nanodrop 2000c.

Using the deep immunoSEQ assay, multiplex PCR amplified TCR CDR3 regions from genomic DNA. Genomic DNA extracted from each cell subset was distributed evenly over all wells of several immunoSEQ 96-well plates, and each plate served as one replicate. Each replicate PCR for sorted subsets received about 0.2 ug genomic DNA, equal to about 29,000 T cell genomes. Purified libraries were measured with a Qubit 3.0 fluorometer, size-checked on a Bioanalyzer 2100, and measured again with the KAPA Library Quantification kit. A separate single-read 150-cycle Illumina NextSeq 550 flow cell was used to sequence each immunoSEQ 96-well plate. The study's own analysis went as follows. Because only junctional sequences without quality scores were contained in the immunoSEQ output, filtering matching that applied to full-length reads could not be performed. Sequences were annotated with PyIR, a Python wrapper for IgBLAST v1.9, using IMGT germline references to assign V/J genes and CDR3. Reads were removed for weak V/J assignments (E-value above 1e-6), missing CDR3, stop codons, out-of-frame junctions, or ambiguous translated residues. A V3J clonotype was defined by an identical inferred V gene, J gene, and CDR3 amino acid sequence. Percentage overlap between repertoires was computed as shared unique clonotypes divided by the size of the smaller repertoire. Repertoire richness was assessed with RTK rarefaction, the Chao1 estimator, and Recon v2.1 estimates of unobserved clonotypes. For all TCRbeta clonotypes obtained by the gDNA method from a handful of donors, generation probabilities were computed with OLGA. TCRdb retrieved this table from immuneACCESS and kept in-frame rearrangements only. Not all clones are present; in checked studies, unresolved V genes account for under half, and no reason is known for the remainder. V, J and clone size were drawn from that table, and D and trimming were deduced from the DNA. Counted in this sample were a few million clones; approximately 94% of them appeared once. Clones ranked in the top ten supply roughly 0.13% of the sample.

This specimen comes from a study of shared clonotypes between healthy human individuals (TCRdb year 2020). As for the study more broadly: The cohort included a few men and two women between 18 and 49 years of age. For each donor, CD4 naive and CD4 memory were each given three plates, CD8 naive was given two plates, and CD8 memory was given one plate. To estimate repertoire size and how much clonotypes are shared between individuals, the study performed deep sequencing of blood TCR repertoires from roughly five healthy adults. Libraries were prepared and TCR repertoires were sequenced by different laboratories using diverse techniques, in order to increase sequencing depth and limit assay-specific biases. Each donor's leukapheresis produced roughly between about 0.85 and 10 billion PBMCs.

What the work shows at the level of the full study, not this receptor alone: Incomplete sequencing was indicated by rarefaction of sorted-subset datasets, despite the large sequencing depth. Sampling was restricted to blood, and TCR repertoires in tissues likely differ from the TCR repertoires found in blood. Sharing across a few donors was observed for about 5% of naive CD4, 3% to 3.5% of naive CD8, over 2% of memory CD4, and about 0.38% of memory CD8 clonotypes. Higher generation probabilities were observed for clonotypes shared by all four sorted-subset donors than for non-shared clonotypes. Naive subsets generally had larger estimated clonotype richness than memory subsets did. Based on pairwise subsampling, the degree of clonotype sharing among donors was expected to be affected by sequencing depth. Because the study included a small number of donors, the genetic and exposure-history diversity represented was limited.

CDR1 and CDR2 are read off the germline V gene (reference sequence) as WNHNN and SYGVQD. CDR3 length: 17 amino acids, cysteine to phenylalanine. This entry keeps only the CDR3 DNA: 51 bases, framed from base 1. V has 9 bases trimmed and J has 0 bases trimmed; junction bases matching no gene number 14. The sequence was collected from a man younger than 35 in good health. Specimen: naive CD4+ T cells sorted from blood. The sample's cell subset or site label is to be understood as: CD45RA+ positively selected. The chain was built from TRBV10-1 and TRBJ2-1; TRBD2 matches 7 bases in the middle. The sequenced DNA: TGCGCCAGGGGGGGGTCGATCCCCTCTAGCTCCTACAATGAGCAGTTCTTC. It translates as CARGGSIPSSSYNEQFF.